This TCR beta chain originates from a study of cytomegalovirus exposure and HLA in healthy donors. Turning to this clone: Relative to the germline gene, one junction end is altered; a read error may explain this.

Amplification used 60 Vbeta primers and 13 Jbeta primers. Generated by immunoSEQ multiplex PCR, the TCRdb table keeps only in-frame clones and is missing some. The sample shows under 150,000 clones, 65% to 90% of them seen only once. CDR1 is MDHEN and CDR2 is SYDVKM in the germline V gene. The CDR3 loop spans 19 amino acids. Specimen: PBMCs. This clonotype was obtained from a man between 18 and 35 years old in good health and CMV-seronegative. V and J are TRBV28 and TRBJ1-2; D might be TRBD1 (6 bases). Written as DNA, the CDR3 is TGTGTCAGCATCCCACTTTTCCGGGACACCAACTCCTGGGGCTATGGCTACACCTTC. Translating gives CVSIPLFRDTNSWGYGYTF.